Each of the 12 T cell receptor beta chains below was sequenced from the same sample in a study of blood T cells in healthy people across ages. A second PCR of about 6 to 12 cycles used a sample-barcoded 5' primer and a J-beta primer mix. TCRdb reprocessed the 5' RACE reads via MiXCR and lists one record per CDR3 protein. The table has more than 500,000 distinct CDR3 sequences, about 28% seen once. The same specimen was also included in a second study, on T cells of mothers and their children.

The sequencing sample was made of blood. These receptors all come from a boy aged 2 to 10 in good health.

A few counts support this clonotype. This rearrangement joins TRBV5-6 to TRBJ2-7; weak D call: TRBD2 (6 bases). This CDR3 region has 15 residues. Per germline, CDR1 SGHDT and CDR2 YYEEEE. The V gene lost 2 bases and the J gene lost 2 bases, with 14 bases spanning the gap. CDR3 nucleotide sequence: TGTGCCAGCAGCTTAGGAAGCGGGTTTACCTACGAGCAGTACTTC. It encodes CASSLGSGFTYEQYF.

This clonotype was seen only a few times. The chain links TRBV6-5 to TRBJ1-6; a weak D match, TRBD1 (5 bases). The germline gives CDR1 MNHEY, CDR2 SVGAGI. This CDR3 has 15 residues. V was shortened by 7 bases and J by 0 bases, with 10 bases between the two germline ends. The chain's CDR3 is CASKPGSSYNSPLHF. The CDR3 DNA is TGTGCCAGCAAACCAGGGAGCTCCTATAATTCACCCCTCCACTTT.

This clonotype has more than one count but fewer than ten. The gene calls are TRBV7-9 and TRBJ2-5; D might be TRBD1 (6 bases). The CDR3 has 13 residues. Per the germline V gene, CDR1 is SEHNR and CDR2 is FQNEAQ (reference sequence). Trimming took 4 bases from V and 3 from J, leaving 9 bases between them. Here the CDR3 DNA reads TGTGCCAGCAGCTCCGGGACAAAAGAGACCCAGTACTTC. Translation: CASSSGTKETQYF.

The chain carries TRBV3-1 and TRBJ2-1; tentative D call: TRBD2 (6 bases). CDR3 length: 16 residues. Germline V gene data show CDR1 as LGHDT and CDR2 as YNNKEL (reference sequence). Trimming shortened V by 5 bases and J by 8 bases, and 22 bases separated the two germline ends. In DNA form, the CDR3 reads TGTGCCAGCAGCGCCGCCGGGACTCGGATTACCGATGAGCAGTTCTTC. Its translation is CASSAAGTRITDEQFF.

This chain joins TRBV7-9 and TRBJ2-1; 8 bases are shared with TRBD2. Germline assignment: CDR1 SEHNR and CDR2 FQNEAQ (reference sequence). V shed 5 bases, J shed 8 bases, and the junction held 8 bases outside the gene matches. The CDR3 totals 14 residues. CDR3 nucleotide sequence: TGTGCCAGCAGCCAAGGACTAGCTGAAGATGAGCAGTTCTTC. Protein sequence: CASSQGLAEDEQFF.

The chain couples TRBV27 to TRBJ2-7; 10 bases map to TRBD2. Per the germline V gene, CDR1 is MNHEY and CDR2 is SMNVEV (reference sequence). The CDR3 runs to 14 residues. Trimming cost V 6 bases and J 6 bases; bases outside gene matches: 8. The CDR3 nucleotides read TGTGCCAGCAGCCTCGTAGCGGGAGGACCCGAGCAGTACTTC. This translates into CASSLVAGGPEQYF.

The chain is built from TRBV20-1 and TRBJ1-1; D is undetermined. Germline loops: CDR1 DFQATT, CDR2 SNEGSKA (reference sequence). Trimming took off 3 bases at V and 6 bases at J, with 11 bases between the two ends. This CDR3 is built from 12 residues. The DNA of the CDR3 is TGCAGTGCTAGTGAGTATTACGCTGAAGCTTTCTTT. Its protein product is CSASEYYAEAFF.

Turning to this clonotype: Compared with germline, one end of the junction differs, possibly owing to a read error. The chain joins TRBV6-2 or TRBV6-3 to TRBJ2-4; D is ambiguous. The CDR3 sequence is 14 residues long. Germline assignment: CDR1 MNHEY and CDR2 SVGEGT. This CDR3 is CVSTKGANPNIQYF. The CDR3 bases are TGTGTCAGCACCAAAGGCGCGAACCCGAACATTCAGTACTTC.

This clonotype was found a few times. V and J are TRBV4-2 and TRBJ2-2; D is unresolved. V shed 1 base and J shed 4 bases, with 10 bases lying between them. CDR1 is LGHNA, CDR2 YNFKEQ, per germline. The CDR3 is made up of 15 amino acids. The CDR3 coding sequence is TGTGCCAGCAGCCAAGGTTCTAGTATCACCGGGGAGCTGTTTTTT. Translating gives CASSQGSSITGELFF.

The rearrangement links TRBV27 to TRBJ1-5; the D is unclear. Trimming left V 5 bases short and J 5 bases short, with 10 bases between. Germline V gene lookup returns CDR1 MNHEY and CDR2 SMNVEV (reference sequence). The CDR3 covers 13 residues. The CDR3, as DNA: TGTGCCAGCAGTCAATTCTCTTATCAGCCCCAGCATTTT. Amino acid sequence: CASSQFSYQPQHF.

The rearrangement uses TRBV4-1 and TRBJ2-2; no firm D call. Germline CDR1 reads MGHRA; CDR2 reads YSYEKL. Trimming left V 1 base short and J 0 bases short, with 9 bases between. CDR3 length: 16 amino acids. CDR3 region: CASSQGPAANTGELFF. Written as DNA, the CDR3 is TGCGCCAGCAGCCAAGGGCCTGCTGCGAACACCGGGGAGCTGTTTTTT.

The chain uses TRBV27 and TRBJ2-5, with 9 positions matching TRBD2. Germline CDR1 reads MNHEY; CDR2 reads SMNVEV (reference sequence). The CDR3 sequence is 16 residues long. V shed 6 bases and J 5 bases; nucleotides not matched to a gene: 13. The CDR3 DNA reads TGTGCCAGCAGCCTCGATTATAGCGGGAGAAGCGAGACCCAGTACTTC. Encoded protein: CASSLDYSGRSETQYF.